This TCR beta chain stems from a study of human T cells and chemical hapten exposure. During construction of the library, unique molecular identifiers were attached to individual cDNA molecules for quantitative, reproducible TCR counting. As processed by the authors: Sequenced samples showed a median of approximately 100,000 TCRs each, with counts running from roughly 23,000 to 700,000. TCRdb re-called the RACE reads through MiXCR, storing one row per CDR3 protein. V and J calls and clone size were set by TCRdb, not the authors. The profile shows approximately 100,000 distinct CDR3 sequences, approximately 11% of them singletons. The germline V gene has CDR1 SGHNT and CDR2 YENEEA. The CDR3 extends over 14 amino acids. V shed 4 bases, J shed 2 bases, and the junction held 4 bases outside the gene matches. Time point denoted: patch test 1, 2 weeks after DPC sensitization. The treatment here: therapeutic diphenylcyclopropenone sensitization with weekly scalp DPC.

Study findings and constraints: DPC sensitization produced no change in TCRs with frequency above 1 in 1000.

About this clonotype: Its antigen is as yet unknown.

The chain is built from TRBV11-3 and TRBJ2-5; TRBD1 aligns across 7 bases. This TCR was sampled from a woman in her forties with alopecia areata. Some clones in this sample may be carry-over from other donors' samples. Material: whole blood, obtained in connection with sensitization to the hapten diphenylcyclopropenone (DPC). The CDR3 sequence is CASSSGTDQETQYF. The CDR3 DNA reads as TGTGCCAGCAGCTCCGGGACAGATCAAGAGACCCAGTACTTC. The full variable domain, rest sourced from reference TRBV11-3 and TRBJ2-5, is EAGVVQSPRYKIIEKKQPVAFWCNPISGHNTLYWYLQNLGQGPELLIRYENEEAVDDSQLPKDRFSAERLKGVDSTLKIQPAELGDSAVYLCASSSGTDQETQYFGPGTRLLVL.